This T cell receptor (beta chain) was captured in a study of regulatory T cells in long-lasting Graves disease. There was RNA extracted from PBMCs, and the TCR library was made from it. TCRdb re-called the reads with MiXCR, one entry per CDR3 protein. The sample has several hundred distinct CDR3 sequences, roughly 50% seen once. The germline CDR1 and CDR2 sequences are MDHEN and SYDVKM. With V trimmed by 7 bases and J by 1 base, 18 bases remained unmatched. CDR3 length: 19 residues. The chain carries TRBV28 and TRBJ1-5; TRBD1 agrees at 8 bases. The sample here was peripheral blood mononuclear cells (PBMCs), taken with antithyroid drug treatment, in newly diagnosed or persistent Graves disease (not recorded which). This receptor was obtained from a female donor with Graves disease. The CDR3 region has the DNA TGTGCCAGCACCAAGGCAGTCCAGGGGGCGCGTCTCAGCAATCAGCCCCAGCATTTT. Its translation is CASTKAVQGARLSNQPQHF.